This TCR beta chain was found in a study of blood T cell repertoires in COVID-19. Study at large: The United States, Italy and Spain were the sources of the acute and convalescent COVID-19 samples. PBMCs, B-cell-depleted T cells, or T cells were the source of the cDNA or gDNA that made up the material.

Source study methods: Amplification from reference gene primers served as the basis for estimated nucleated cell counts. TCRdb's table, derived via immunoSEQ multiplex PCR, lists solely in-frame clones and lacks some. D and trimming were read from the DNA, whereas the V and J calls and clone size are those reported in that table. Of about 250,000 clones detected, about 85% appear once; the ten largest clones hold roughly 3%. CDR3 length equals 11 residues. Trimming removed 3 bases from V and 5 bases from J, with 8 bases in between. Germline V gene data show CDR1 as DFQATT and CDR2 as SNEGSKA (reference sequence).

The chain has TRBV20-1 and TRBJ2-7, with D uncertain. Sequencing was done on a sample of peripheral blood. The sequence came from a man between 18 and 29 years old with active or convalescent COVID-19. CDR3 DNA: TGCAGTGCTAGTTTCGTCCACGAGCAGTACTTC. Translated, it gives CSASFVHEQYF.